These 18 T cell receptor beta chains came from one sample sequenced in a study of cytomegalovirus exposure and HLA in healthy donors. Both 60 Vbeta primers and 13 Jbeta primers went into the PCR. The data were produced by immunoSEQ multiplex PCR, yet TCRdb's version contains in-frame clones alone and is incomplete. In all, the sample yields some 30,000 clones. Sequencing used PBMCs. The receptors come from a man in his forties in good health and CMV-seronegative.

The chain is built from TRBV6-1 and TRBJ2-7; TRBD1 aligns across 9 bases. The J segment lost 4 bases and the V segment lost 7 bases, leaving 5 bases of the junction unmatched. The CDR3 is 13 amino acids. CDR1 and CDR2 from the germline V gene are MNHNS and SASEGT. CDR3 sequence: CASTPGQGYEQYF. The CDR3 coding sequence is TGTGCCAGCACCCCCGGACAGGGGTACGAGCAGTACTTC.

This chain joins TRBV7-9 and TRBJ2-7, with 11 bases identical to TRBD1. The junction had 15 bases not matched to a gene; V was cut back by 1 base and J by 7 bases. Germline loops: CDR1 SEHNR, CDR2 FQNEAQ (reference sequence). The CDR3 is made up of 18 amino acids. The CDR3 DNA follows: TGTGCCAGCAGCTTAGTCTTTGGACAGGGGGCTGCTACGGGAGAGCAGTACTTC. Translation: CASSLVFGQGAATGEQYF.

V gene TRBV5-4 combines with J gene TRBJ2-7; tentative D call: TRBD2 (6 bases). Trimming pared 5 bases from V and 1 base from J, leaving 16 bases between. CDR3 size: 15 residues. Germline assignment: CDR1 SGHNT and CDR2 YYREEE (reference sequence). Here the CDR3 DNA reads TGTGCCAGCAGTCGGGGCCGGGAGAGGTCCTACGAGCAGTACTTC. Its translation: CASSRGRERSYEQYF.

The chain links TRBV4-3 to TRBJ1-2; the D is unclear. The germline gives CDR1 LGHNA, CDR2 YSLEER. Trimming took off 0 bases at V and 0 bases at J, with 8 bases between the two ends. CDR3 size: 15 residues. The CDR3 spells CASSQDPTSNYGYTF. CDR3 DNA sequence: TGCGCCAGCAGCCAAGACCCGACTTCTAACTATGGCTACACCTTC.

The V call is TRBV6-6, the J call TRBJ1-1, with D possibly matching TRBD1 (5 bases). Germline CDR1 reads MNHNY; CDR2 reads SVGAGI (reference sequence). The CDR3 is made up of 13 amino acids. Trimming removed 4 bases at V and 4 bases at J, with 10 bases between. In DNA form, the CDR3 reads TGTGCCAGCAGTTGGGGGGTCGGCACTGAAGCTTTCTTT. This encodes CASSWGVGTEAFF.

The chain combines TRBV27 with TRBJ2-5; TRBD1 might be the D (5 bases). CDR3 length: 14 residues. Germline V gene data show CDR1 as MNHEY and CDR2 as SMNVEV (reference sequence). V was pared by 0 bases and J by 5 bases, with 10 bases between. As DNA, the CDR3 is TGTGCCAGCAGTTTATCCAAGGGGCTCGAGACCCAGTACTTC. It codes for CASSLSKGLETQYF.

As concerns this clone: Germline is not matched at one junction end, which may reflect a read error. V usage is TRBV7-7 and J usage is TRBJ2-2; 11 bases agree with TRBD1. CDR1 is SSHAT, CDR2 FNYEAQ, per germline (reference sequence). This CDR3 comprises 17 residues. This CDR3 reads CASSLSGQGANTGELFF. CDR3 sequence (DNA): TGTGCTAGCAGTCTCTCGGGACAGGGGGCGAACACCGGGGAGCTGTTTTTT.

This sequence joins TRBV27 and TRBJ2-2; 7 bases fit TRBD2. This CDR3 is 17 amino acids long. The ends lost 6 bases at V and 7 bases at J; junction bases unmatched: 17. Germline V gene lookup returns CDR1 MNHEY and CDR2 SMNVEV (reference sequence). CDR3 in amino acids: CASRRTRGLAEGGELFF. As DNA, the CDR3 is TGTGCCAGCAGGAGGACTAGGGGTCTAGCGGAGGGCGGGGAGCTGTTTTTT.

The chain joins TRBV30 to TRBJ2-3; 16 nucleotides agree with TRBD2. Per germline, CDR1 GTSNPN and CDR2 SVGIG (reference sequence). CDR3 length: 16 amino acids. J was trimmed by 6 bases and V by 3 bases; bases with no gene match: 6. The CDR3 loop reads CAWRKVGLAGGDTQYF. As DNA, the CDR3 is TGTGCCTGGAGAAAGGTGGGACTAGCGGGAGGGGATACGCAGTATTTT.

CDR3 region: CAWSPRISTSGMNTEAFF. CDR3 bases: TGTGCCTGGAGTCCGCGAATTTCAACGTCCGGGATGAACACTGAAGCTTTCTTT. The rearrangement joins TRBV30 to TRBJ1-1; D uncertain. Trimming cost V 2 bases and J 0 bases, with 22 bases left between them. This CDR3 contains 18 residues. Germline loops: CDR1 GTSNPN, CDR2 SVGIG (reference sequence).

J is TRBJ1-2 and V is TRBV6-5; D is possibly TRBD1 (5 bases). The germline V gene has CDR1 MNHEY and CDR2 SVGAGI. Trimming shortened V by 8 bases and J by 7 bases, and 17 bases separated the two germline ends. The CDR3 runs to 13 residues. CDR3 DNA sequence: TGTGCCAGCTCAACTACAGGTGGGGCTGGCTACACCTTC. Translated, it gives CASSTTGGAGYTF.

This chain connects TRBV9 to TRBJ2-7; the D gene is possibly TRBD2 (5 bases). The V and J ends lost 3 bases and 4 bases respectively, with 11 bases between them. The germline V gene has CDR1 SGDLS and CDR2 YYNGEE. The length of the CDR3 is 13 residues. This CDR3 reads CASSEDPGYEQYF. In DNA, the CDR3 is TGTGCCAGCAGCGAGGACCCGGGGTACGAGCAGTACTTC.

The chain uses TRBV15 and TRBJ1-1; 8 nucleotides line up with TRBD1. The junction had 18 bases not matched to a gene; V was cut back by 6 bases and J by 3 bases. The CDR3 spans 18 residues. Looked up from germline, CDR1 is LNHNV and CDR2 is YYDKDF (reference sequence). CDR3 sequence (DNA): TGTGCCACCAGGGAGATTCGGTACGGCAGGGGGCAAGACACTGAAGCTTTCTTT. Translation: CATREIRYGRGQDTEAFF.

Here the CDR3 reads CASQEGPAGGGDEQFF. Written as DNA, the CDR3 is TGCGCCAGCCAGGAGGGCCCAGCGGGAGGGGGGGATGAGCAGTTCTTC. This sequence joins TRBV5-1 and TRBJ2-1; the match to TRBD2 covers 10 bases. Germline CDR1 reads SGHRS; CDR2 reads YFSETQ. V shed 7 bases and J 8 bases; nucleotides not matched to a gene: 15. The CDR3 is 16 amino acids.

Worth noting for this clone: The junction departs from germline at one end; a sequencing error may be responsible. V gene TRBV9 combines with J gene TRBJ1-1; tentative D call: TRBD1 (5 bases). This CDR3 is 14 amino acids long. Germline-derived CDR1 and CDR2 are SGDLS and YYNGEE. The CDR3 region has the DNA TGTGCCAGCAGCGTAGTGGCGGGGCCCACTAAAGCTTTCTTT. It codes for CASSVVAGPTKAFF.

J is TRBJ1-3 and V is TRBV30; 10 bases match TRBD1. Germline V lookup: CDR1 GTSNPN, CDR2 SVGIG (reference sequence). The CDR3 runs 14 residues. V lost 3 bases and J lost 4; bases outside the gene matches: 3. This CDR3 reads CAWSPGQGGNTIYF. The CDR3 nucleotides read TGTGCCTGGAGCCCGGGACAGGGGGGAAACACCATATATTTT.

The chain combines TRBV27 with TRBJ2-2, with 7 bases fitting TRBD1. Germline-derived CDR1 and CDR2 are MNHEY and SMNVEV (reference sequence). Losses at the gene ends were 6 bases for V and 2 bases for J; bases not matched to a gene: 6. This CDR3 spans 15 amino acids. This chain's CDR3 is CASRPGQANTGELFF. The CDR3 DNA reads TGTGCCAGCAGACCCGGACAGGCTAACACCGGGGAGCTGTTTTTT.

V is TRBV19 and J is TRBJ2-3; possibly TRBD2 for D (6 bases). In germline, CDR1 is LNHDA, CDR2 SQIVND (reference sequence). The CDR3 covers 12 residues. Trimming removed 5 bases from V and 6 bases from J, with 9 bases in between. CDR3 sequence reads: CASSPRGDTQYF. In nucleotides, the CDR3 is TGTGCCAGTAGTCCCCGGGGGGATACGCAGTATTTT.